One and the same sample provided the 4 T cell receptor beta chains below, sequenced in a study of cytomegalovirus exposure and HLA in healthy donors. In the PCR, 60 Vbeta and 13 Jbeta primers were used. The assay was immunoSEQ multiplex PCR, and TCRdb's table has in-frame clones only and misses some. The sample yields 95,000 to 150,000 clones, 74% seen once. Sequenced input: PBMCs. Receptors were obtained from a woman between 50 and 59 years old in good health and CMV-seropositive.

This chain joins TRBV9 and TRBJ1-2; TRBD1 matches 8 bases. With V trimmed by 4 bases and J by 8 bases, 13 bases remained unmatched. This CDR3 is 15 amino acids long. Germline V gene lookup returns CDR1 SGDLS and CDR2 YYNGEE. The CDR3 DNA sequence: TGTGCCAGCAGCCCTCGGGACAGGATCTCTCGCGGCTACACCTTC. Its translation is CASSPRDRISRGYTF.

In nucleotides, the CDR3 is TGTGCCAGCTCCGGGGAGACCCAGTACTTC. Residues: CASSGETQYF. The gene calls are TRBV7-9 and TRBJ2-5; D is unresolved. There are 10 residues in the CDR3. V was cut by 8 bases and J by 5 bases, with 6 bases left in between. The germline CDR1 and CDR2 sequences are SEHNR and FQNEAQ (reference sequence). The complete variable domain, with remaining parts taken from reference TRBV7-9 and TRBJ2-5, reads DTGVSQNPRHKITKRGQNVTFRCDPISEHNRLYWYRQTLGQGPEFLTYFQNEAQLEKSRLLSDRFSAERPKGSFSTLEIQRTEQGDSAMYLCASSGETQYFGPGTRLLVL.

The rearrangement links TRBV27 to TRBJ1-2, with 8 bases lining up with TRBD1. Germline CDR1 MNHEY, CDR2 SMNVEV (reference sequence). The CDR3 length is 14 residues. The J segment lost 8 bases and the V segment lost 8 bases, leaving 13 bases of the junction unmatched. In DNA form, the CDR3 reads TGTGCCAGCGGCCTCCTCAGGGGGCGAGGAGGCTACACCTTC. Its protein is CASGLLRGRGGYTF.

This clone has more than one count but fewer than ten. The genes are TRBV6-1 and TRBJ1-2, with a tentative D call TRBD1 (6 bases). Trimming pared 5 bases from V and 7 bases from J, leaving 14 bases between. The CDR3 consists of 13 residues. CDR1 MNHNS and CDR2 SASEGT come from the germline V gene. CDR3: CASSNSGASGYTF. The CDR3 coding sequence is TGTGCCAGCAGTAATTCAGGGGCGAGTGGCTACACCTTC.